These 21 T cell receptor beta chains came from one sample sequenced in a study of T cells in pancreatic ductal adenocarcinoma. Some clones are missing from TCRdb's copy, which holds only in-frame ones; the method was immunoSEQ multiplex PCR. The sample has about 17,000 clones; roughly 86% are singletons. Surgery without prior neoadjuvant therapy was the treatment of the selected pancreatic ductal adenocarcinoma patients. The sample was PBMCs. The receptors were sampled from a human donor with pancreatic ductal adenocarcinoma.

The chain has TRBV7-2 and TRBJ2-2; 8 nucleotides agree with TRBD2. The V and J ends lost 8 bases and 9 bases, in that order; junction bases with no gene match: 5. Germline V gene sequence: CDR1 SGHTA, CDR2 FQGNSA. This CDR3 region has 12 residues. The CDR3 loop reads CASQTGGWELFF. The DNA for the CDR3 is TGTGCCAGCCAGACGGGGGGGTGGGAGCTGTTTTTT.

The chain recombines TRBV7-9 with TRBJ1-2; D not certain. CDR3 length: 13 residues. CDR1 SEHNR and CDR2 FQNEAQ come from the germline V gene (reference sequence). V lost 3 bases and J lost 3, with 8 bases in between. The CDR3 DNA reads as TGTGCCAGCAGCTTCGGTCAGGACTATGGCTACACCTTC. Residues: CASSFGQDYGYTF.

This chain connects TRBV5-1 to TRBJ2-2; D gene uncertain. The CDR3 runs to 14 residues. Trimming removed 4 bases at V and 1 base at J, with 8 bases between. From germline, CDR1 is SGHRS and CDR2 YFSETQ. CDR3 residues: CASSLRMNTGELFF. As DNA, the CDR3 is TGCGCCAGCAGCCTACGTATGAACACCGGGGAGCTGTTTTTT.

The CDR3 loop reads CASRMGAYGYTF. As DNA, the CDR3 is TGTGCCAGTAGGATGGGGGCCTATGGCTACACCTTC. The chain couples TRBV19 to TRBJ1-2; a possible D gene is TRBD1 (6 bases). The CDR3 has 12 residues. V was trimmed by 6 bases and J by 4 bases, leaving 9 bases between them. The germline gives CDR1 LNHDA, CDR2 SQIVND (reference sequence).

CDR3 coding DNA: TGTGCCAGCAGCTTCGGACAGGGAAGGCGCGCCACTGAAGCTTTCTTT. Translated, it gives CASSFGQGRRATEAFF. The chain employs TRBV5-6 and TRBJ1-1, with TRBD1 identical over 8 bases. V dropped 2 bases and J dropped 4; count of bases not matched to a gene: 10. Germline V gene lookup returns CDR1 SGHDT and CDR2 YYEEEE. The CDR3 runs 16 residues.

The genes are TRBV28 and TRBJ1-4; D remains unclear. The CDR3 runs to 14 residues. V lost 7 bases and J 0 bases, leaving 9 bases between the germline ends. Germline assignment: CDR1 MDHEN and CDR2 SYDVKM. The DNA of the CDR3 is TGTGCCAGCACCTCCGGGGCAACTAATGAAAAACTGTTTTTT. Its translation is CASTSGATNEKLFF.

This clone appeared a single time. The chain has TRBV4-1 and TRBJ2-7; TRBD1 matches at 7 bases. V gave up 4 bases and J gave up 2 bases; unmatched junction bases: 5. The germline gives CDR1 MGHRA, CDR2 YSYEKL. The CDR3 has 14 residues. In DNA form, the CDR3 reads TGCGCCAGCAGCCCAACAGGGGCCCCCTACGAGCAGTACTTC. Translated, it gives CASSPTGAPYEQYF.

The gene calls are TRBV25-1 and TRBJ2-1, with 7 bases identical to TRBD2. J lost 0 bases, V lost 5 bases, and 7 bases had no gene match. The CDR3 has 16 amino acids. CDR1 is MGHDK and CDR2 is SYGVNS in the germline V gene. CDR3: CASSSLGGSSYNEQFF. The CDR3 nucleotides read TGTGCCAGCAGTTCGTTGGGCGGGAGCTCCTACAATGAGCAGTTCTTC.

The chain carries TRBV7-8 and TRBJ2-7; unclear D gene. V dropped 5 bases and J dropped 4 bases, with 15 bases sitting between them. CDR1 SGHVS and CDR2 FQNEAQ come from the germline V gene. The CDR3 loop spans 14 amino acids. As DNA, the CDR3 is TGTGCCAGCAGCCCCGTCGAACAGATTTACGAGCAGTACTTC. It is translated as CASSPVEQIYEQYF.

This chain connects TRBV2 to TRBJ2-5; possibly TRBD1 for D (7 bases). Germline assignment: CDR1 SNHLY and CDR2 FYNNEI. The CDR3 loop spans 14 amino acids. Trimming left V 3 bases short and J 2 bases short, with 10 bases between. CDR3 in amino acids: CASSEQGGQETQYF. DNA for the CDR3: TGTGCCAGCAGTGAGCAGGGGGGTCAAGAGACCCAGTACTTC.

V is TRBV6-1 and J is TRBJ1-1, with TRBD1 as a possible D gene (5 bases). Germline values: CDR1 MNHNS, CDR2 SASEGT. The CDR3 runs to 14 residues. V was shortened by 2 bases and J by 5 bases, with 12 bases between the two germline ends. In DNA form, the CDR3 reads TGTGCCAGCAGTGAACGGGGGATTTCAACTGAAGCTTTCTTT. It yields the protein CASSERGISTEAFF.

This chain joins TRBV18 and TRBJ2-5, with D possibly matching TRBD1 (5 bases). CDR1 is KGHSH and CDR2 is LQKENI in the germline V gene. Deletions cut 3 bases from V and 3 bases from J, with 8 bases between. The CDR3 runs to 13 residues. The CDR3 nucleotides are TGTGCCAGCTCACCGGGGCTAGAAGAGACCCAGTACTTC. Amino acid sequence: CASSPGLEETQYF.

This clone has a single count. The genes are TRBV27 and TRBJ2-1; 11 positions match TRBD2. CDR3 size: 17 residues. Germline V gene lookup returns CDR1 MNHEY and CDR2 SMNVEV (reference sequence). Losses at the gene ends were 5 bases for V and 6 bases for J; bases not matched to a gene: 12. CDR3 coding DNA: TGTGCCAGCAGTCCGACTCTAACTAGCGGGGGCCTCAATGAGCAGTTCTTC. Amino acids: CASSPTLTSGGLNEQFF.

The V gene is TRBV2, the J gene TRBJ2-3; 11 nucleotides agree with TRBD2. V was pared by 6 bases and J by 6 bases, with 8 bases of the junction left unmatched. CDR1 and CDR2 from the germline V gene are SNHLY and FYNNEI. This CDR3 region has 15 residues. CDR3 in DNA: TGTGCCAGCAGACGACTAGCGGGGCCTAGGGATACGCAGTATTTT. It translates to CASRRLAGPRDTQYF.

The chain's CDR3 is CSGQGVWGNTEAFF. The CDR3 bases are TGCAGCGGACAGGGTGTATGGGGAAACACTGAAGCTTTCTTT. The chain recombines TRBV29-1 with TRBJ1-1; TRBD1 agrees at 7 bases. Germline CDR1 and CDR2: SQVTM and ANQGSEA. The CDR3 covers 14 residues. The J segment lost 2 bases and the V segment lost 7 bases, leaving 10 bases of the junction unmatched.

This clone appeared a single time. The chain has TRBV2 and TRBJ2-7; D gene uncertain. Germline V CDR1 and CDR2: SNHLY, FYNNEI. The CDR3 spans 11 residues. V lost 6 bases and J lost 2, with 5 bases in between. The CDR3 loop is CASRQAYEQYF. The CDR3, as DNA: TGTGCCAGCAGGCAGGCCTACGAGCAGTACTTC.

The rearrangement uses TRBV7-9 and TRBJ1-1; possible D gene TRBD1, 5 bases. CDR3 length: 12 residues. The V gene's germline CDR1 is SEHNR and CDR2 FQNEAQ (reference sequence). Trimming removed 2 bases at V and 7 bases at J, with 8 bases between. The CDR3 protein is CASSLIGVEAFF. The CDR3 DNA is TGTGCCAGCAGCTTAATAGGGGTTGAAGCTTTCTTT.

The genes are TRBV5-5 and TRBJ2-7, with 7 positions matching TRBD1. Germline lookup yields CDR1 SGHKS and CDR2 YYEKEE (reference sequence). This CDR3 spans 15 amino acids. Trimming removed 0 bases from V and 7 bases from J; junction bases left unmatched: 10. CDR3 in amino acids: CASSLGLKGALEQYF. In nucleotides, the CDR3 is TGTGCCAGCAGCTTGGGCCTCAAGGGGGCGCTTGAGCAGTACTTC.

The chain has TRBV29-1 and TRBJ1-1; unclear D gene. CDR3 length equals 13 residues. V lost 6 bases and J lost 4, with 15 bases in between. The germline gives CDR1 SQVTM, CDR2 ANQGSEA. As DNA, the CDR3 is TGCAGCGTGGCCCGGGAGCTTTCCACTGAAGCTTTCTTT. Translating gives CSVARELSTEAFF.

The chain carries TRBV4-2 and TRBJ2-1, with 12 bases identical to TRBD2. The germline CDR1 and CDR2 sequences are LGHNA and YNFKEQ. The CDR3 has 17 amino acids. V was pared by 0 bases and J by 6 bases, with 6 bases of the junction left unmatched. The CDR3 reads CASSQDGPSGGANEQFF. The CDR3 bases are TGTGCCAGCAGCCAAGACGGTCCTAGCGGGGGGGCCAATGAGCAGTTCTTC.

The chain employs TRBV28 and TRBJ2-7, with 7 bases identical to TRBD1. The CDR3 runs to 14 residues. Unmatched junction bases numbered 9, after V lost 3 bases and J lost 7 bases. Germline V gene data show CDR1 as MDHEN and CDR2 as SYDVKM. CDR3 residues: CASSFGQGVGEQYF. DNA of the CDR3: TGTGCCAGCAGTTTTGGCCAGGGGGTGGGGGAGCAGTACTTC.